The source of this T cell receptor beta chain is a study of T cell repertoires in cytomegalovirus infection. Study observations and caveats: The study found HLA-C-restricted CMV-specific TCR beta clonotypes dominating the ex vivo response. Pooled public TCR beta family frequency picked out CMV carriers with the relevant HLA.

Details on this clonotype: Antigen unknown.

TCRdb re-called the reads through MiXCR, storing one row per CDR3 protein. The sample contains a few hundred thousand distinct CDR3 sequences, roughly 42% of which appear only once. The CDR3 is 15 amino acids. Germline V gene lookup returns CDR1 SNHLY and CDR2 FYNNEI. V dropped 6 bases and J dropped 9 bases, with 18 bases sitting between them. This material consisted of cultured PBMCs, taken from culture after CMV antigen stimulation. The rearrangement links TRBV2 to TRBJ1-6; perhaps TRBD1 as D (6 bases). The sequence derives from a human donor in good health (CMV status not recorded). Some clones in this sample may be carry-over from other donors' samples. DNA for the CDR3: TGTGCCAGCAGCGCCTTGGGGGCCGAGTCTTCACCCCTCCACTTT. This codes for CASSALGAESSPLHF.